One sample yielded the 18 T cell receptor beta chains listed below, sequenced in a study of CXCR3-negative and CXCR3-positive naive CD8 T cells. With UMI labels, 5' RACE was used to prepare the TRB cDNA libraries. Reanalyzing the 5' RACE reads, TCRdb keeps one entry per CDR3 protein, without DNA. Its table records thousands of distinct CDR3 sequences. What was sequenced was naive CXCR3- CD8+ T cells from blood. Indicated subset: CD45RO-CCR7+CD27+CD95- naive CD8+ T cells lacking CXCR3 (TNR3-). The receptors were sampled from a human donor in good health. Some clones in this sample may be carry-over from other donors' samples.

The genes are TRBV29-1 and TRBJ2-1; TCRdb's D call of TRBD1 is untestable without DNA. Germline V gene data show CDR1 as SQVTM and CDR2 as ANQGSEA. The CDR3 totals 13 residues. The CDR3: CSVEEGTEIEQFF.

The rearrangement joins TRBV12-3 or TRBV12-4 to TRBJ2-5; TCRdb's assignment of TRBD1 cannot be checked, as there is no DNA. The CDR3 covers 15 residues. The chain's CDR3 is CASSLPGTPGGTQYF.

The chain is built from TRBV11-3 and TRBJ2-3; TCRdb indicates TRBD2, and absent DNA this call remains unverified. The V gene's germline CDR1 is SGHNT and CDR2 YENEEA. The CDR3 contains 17 residues. This CDR3 is CASSYGLAGGPGDTQYF.

This clonotype counts as medium-sized by frequency. V usage is TRBV7-9 and J usage is TRBJ2-1; lacking DNA, the TRBD2 call made by TCRdb goes unchecked. The CDR3 is 14 residues long. The germline gives CDR1 SEHNR, CDR2 FQNEAQ (reference sequence). The CDR3 region is CASSLRDSRNEQFF.

The J gene is TRBJ2-4, the V gene TRBV5-8; TCRdb outputs TRBD1, but without DNA this stays unchecked. From germline, CDR1 is SGHTS and CDR2 YDEGEE. The CDR3 is 15 residues long. The CDR3 spells CASSLAWGTKNIQYF. The full variable domain, its missing parts supplied by reference TRBV5-8 and TRBJ2-4, is EAGVTQSPTHLIKTRGQQATLRCSPISGHTSVYWYQQALGLGLQFLLWYDEGEERNRGNFPPRFSGRQFPNYSSELNVNALELEDSALYLCASSLAWGTKNIQYFGAGTRLSVL.

This clonotype is identified as medium-sized from frequency. This sequence joins TRBV7-2 and TRBJ1-5; the TCRdb D gene call, TRBD1, has no DNA to confirm it. CDR3 length: 13 amino acids. CDR1 and CDR2 from the germline V gene are SGHTA and FQGNSA. CDR3 sequence reads: CASSFGTTQPQHF.

Considering frequency, this clonotype is medium-sized. The CDR3 spells CASSLEGGVGTEAFF. This chain joins TRBV5-1 and TRBJ1-1; TCRdb's D call of TRBD1 is untestable without DNA. The CDR3 covers 15 residues. CDR1 and CDR2 (germline): SGHRS, YFSETQ.

The rearrangement uses TRBV19 and TRBJ2-1; TCRdb's assignment of TRBD2 cannot be checked, as there is no DNA. CDR1 and CDR2 (germline): LNHDA, SQIVND (reference sequence). The CDR3 runs 17 residues. The CDR3 protein is CASSLIPGLAGVNEQFF.

By frequency, this clonotype registers medium-sized. The V and J genes are TRBV15 and TRBJ2-1. CDR3 length: 14 residues. Germline CDR1 reads LNHNV; CDR2 reads YYDKDF (reference sequence). CDR3 loop: CATSRDRHYNEQFF.

The chain recombines TRBV5-1 with TRBJ2-7; TCRdb's D call of TRBD1 is untestable without DNA. CDR1 and CDR2 from the germline V gene are SGHRS and YFSETQ. The CDR3 sequence is 14 residues long. CDR3 residues: CASSSGTNSYEQYF.

Measured by frequency, this clonotype is medium-sized. The rearrangement joins TRBV29-1 to TRBJ1-1; the D gene TCRdb calls, TRBD1, cannot be checked with no DNA. The CDR3 is 14 amino acids. CDR1 SQVTM and CDR2 ANQGSEA come from the germline V gene. Here the CDR3 reads CSVEPGTGVTEAFF. Full variable domain (rest looked up from reference TRBV29-1 and TRBJ1-1): SAVISQKPSRDICQRGTSLTIQCQVDSQVTMMFWYRQQPGQSLTLIATANQGSEATYESGFVIDKFPISRPNLTFSTLTVSNMSPEDSSIYLCSVEPGTGVTEAFFGQGTRLTVV.

The V and J genes are TRBV4-1 and TRBJ2-1; TCRdb outputs TRBD2, but without DNA this stays unchecked. The CDR3 totals 17 residues. Germline CDR1 MGHRA, CDR2 YSYEKL. Here the CDR3 reads CASSQESVLVSYNEQFF.

The chain couples TRBV29-1 to TRBJ2-3; TCRdb picks TRBD1, but there is no DNA to check that call. CDR3 length: 13 residues. Germline CDR1 and CDR2: SQVTM and ANQGSEA. The CDR3 spells CSVGAGSTDTQYF.

This clonotype is called medium-sized based on its frequency. The rearrangement links TRBV29-1 to TRBJ2-1; the TCRdb D gene call, TRBD2, has no DNA to confirm it. The CDR3 contains 16 residues. Germline CDR1 is SQVTM and CDR2 is ANQGSEA. Here the CDR3 reads CSVEDSHRSLYNEQFF.

The V gene is TRBV3-1, the J gene TRBJ2-1. The CDR3 sequence is 12 residues long. Germline V gives CDR1 LGHDT, CDR2 YNNKEL (reference sequence). The CDR3 loop is CASSQYFNEQFF.

The V and J genes are TRBV7-8 and TRBJ1-1; TCRdb returns TRBD1, unconfirmable since there is no DNA. Looked up from germline, CDR1 is SGHVS and CDR2 is FQNEAQ. CDR3 length: 15 residues. Here the CDR3 reads CASSLEDRTDTEAFF.

V gene TRBV29-1 combines with J gene TRBJ2-1. The germline V gene has CDR1 SQVTM and CDR2 ANQGSEA. The CDR3 length is 15 residues. The CDR3 loop reads CSVEDLGGTYNEQFF.

This chain joins TRBV14 and TRBJ2-1; TCRdb designates TRBD2, a call that cannot be tested without DNA. The CDR3 extends over 15 amino acids. The germline V gene encodes CDR1 SGHDN and CDR2 FVKESK. CDR3 in amino acids: CASSQTSGSYNEQFF.